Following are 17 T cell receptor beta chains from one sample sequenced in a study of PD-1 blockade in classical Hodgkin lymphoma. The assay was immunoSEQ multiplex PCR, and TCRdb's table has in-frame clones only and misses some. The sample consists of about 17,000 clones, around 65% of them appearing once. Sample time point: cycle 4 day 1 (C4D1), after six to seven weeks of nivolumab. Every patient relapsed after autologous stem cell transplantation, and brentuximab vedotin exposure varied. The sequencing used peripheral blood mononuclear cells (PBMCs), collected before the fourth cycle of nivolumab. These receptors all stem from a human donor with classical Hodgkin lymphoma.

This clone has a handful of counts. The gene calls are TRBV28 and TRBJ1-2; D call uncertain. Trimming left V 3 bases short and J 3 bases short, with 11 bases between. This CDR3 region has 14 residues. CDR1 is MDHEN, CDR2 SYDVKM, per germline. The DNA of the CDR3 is TGTGCCAGCAGTTTTCACCAGGTATACTATGGCTACACCTTC. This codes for CASSFHQVYYGYTF.

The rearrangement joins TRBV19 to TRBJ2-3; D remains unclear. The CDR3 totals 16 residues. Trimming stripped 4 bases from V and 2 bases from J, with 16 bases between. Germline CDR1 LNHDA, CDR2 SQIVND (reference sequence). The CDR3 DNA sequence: TGTGCCAGTAGTAAGCAGGCCTCACCCCCCACAGATACGCAGTATTTT. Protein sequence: CASSKQASPPTDTQYF.

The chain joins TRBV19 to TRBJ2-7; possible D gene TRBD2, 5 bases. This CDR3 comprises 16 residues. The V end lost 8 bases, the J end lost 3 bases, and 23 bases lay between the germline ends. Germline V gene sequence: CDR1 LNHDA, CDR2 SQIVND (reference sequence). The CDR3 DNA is TGTGCCAGTTCCTGGACGGTGGACTCCATGTTCTACGAGCAGTACTTC. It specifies CASSWTVDSMFYEQYF. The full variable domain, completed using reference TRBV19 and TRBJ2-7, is DGGITQSPKYLFRKEGQNVTLSCEQNLNHDAMYWYRQDPGQGLRLIYYSQIVNDFQKGDIAEGYSVSREKKESFPLTVTSAQKNPTAFYLCASSWTVDSMFYEQYFGPGTRLTVT.

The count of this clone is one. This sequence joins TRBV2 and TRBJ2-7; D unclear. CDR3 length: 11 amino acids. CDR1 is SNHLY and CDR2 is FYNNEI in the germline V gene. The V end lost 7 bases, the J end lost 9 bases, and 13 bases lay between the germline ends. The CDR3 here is CASTAWEGQYF. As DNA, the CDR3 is TGTGCCAGCACTGCATGGGAAGGGCAGTACTTC.

The CDR3 is CASSRGGSTNEKLFF. The DNA of the CDR3 is TGTGCCAGCAGCCGGGGAGGGTCAACTAATGAAAAACTGTTTTTT. The chain joins TRBV28 to TRBJ1-4; no clear D gene. The CDR3 totals 15 residues. Germline V gene data show CDR1 as MDHEN and CDR2 as SYDVKM. V lost 6 bases and J 0 bases, leaving 11 bases between the germline ends.

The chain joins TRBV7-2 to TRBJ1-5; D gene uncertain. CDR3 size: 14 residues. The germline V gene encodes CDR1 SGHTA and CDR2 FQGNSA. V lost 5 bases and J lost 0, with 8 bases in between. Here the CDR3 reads CASSPLSSNQPQHF. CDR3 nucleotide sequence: TGTGCCAGCAGCCCCCTCAGTAGCAATCAGCCCCAGCATTTT.

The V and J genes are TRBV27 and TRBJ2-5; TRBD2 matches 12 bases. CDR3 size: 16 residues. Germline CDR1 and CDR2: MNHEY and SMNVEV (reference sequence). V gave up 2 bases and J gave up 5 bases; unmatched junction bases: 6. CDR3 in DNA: TGTGCCAGCAGTTTACGGACTAGCGGGAATGGGGAGACCCAGTACTTC. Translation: CASSLRTSGNGETQYF.

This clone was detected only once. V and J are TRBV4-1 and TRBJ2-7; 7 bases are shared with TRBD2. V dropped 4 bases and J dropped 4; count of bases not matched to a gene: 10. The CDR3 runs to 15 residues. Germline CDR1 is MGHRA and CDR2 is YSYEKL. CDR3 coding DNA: TGCGCCAGCAGCCCAGGACCAGCGGGATTATACGAGCAGTACTTC. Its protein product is CASSPGPAGLYEQYF.

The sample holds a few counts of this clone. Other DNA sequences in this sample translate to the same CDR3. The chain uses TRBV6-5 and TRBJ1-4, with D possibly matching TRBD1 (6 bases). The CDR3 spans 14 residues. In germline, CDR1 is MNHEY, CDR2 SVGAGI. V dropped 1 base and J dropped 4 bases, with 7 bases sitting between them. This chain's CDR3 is CASSYLQGNEKLFF. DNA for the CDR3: TGTGCCAGCAGTTACTTACAGGGTAATGAAAAACTGTTTTTT.

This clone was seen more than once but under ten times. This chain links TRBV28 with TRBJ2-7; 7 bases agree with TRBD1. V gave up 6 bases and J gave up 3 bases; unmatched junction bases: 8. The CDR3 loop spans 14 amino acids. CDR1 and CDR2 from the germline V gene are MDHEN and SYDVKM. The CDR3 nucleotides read TGTGCCAGCAGGGGGCCCCGACAGGGCTACGAGCAGTACTTC. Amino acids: CASRGPRQGYEQYF. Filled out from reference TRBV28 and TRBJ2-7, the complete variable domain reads DVKVTQSSRYLVKRTGEKVFLECVQDMDHENMFWYRQDPGLGLRLIYFSYDVKMKEKGDIPEGYSVSREKKERFSLILESASTNQTSMYLCASRGPRQGYEQYFGPGTRLTVT.

As DNA, the CDR3 is TGTGCCAGCAGCTTGGTCCAGGCGGCAGATACGCAGTATTTT. It encodes CASSLVQAADTQYF. The V call is TRBV5-6, the J call TRBJ2-3; no reliable D call. The V gene lost 0 bases and the J gene lost 4 bases, with 9 bases spanning the gap. Germline-derived CDR1 and CDR2 are SGHDT and YYEEEE. The CDR3 length is 14 residues.

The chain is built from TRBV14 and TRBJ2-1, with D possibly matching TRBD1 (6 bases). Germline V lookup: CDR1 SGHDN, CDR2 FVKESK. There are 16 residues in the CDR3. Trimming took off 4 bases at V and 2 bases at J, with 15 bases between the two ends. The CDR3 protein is CASSRYRVGPYNEQFF. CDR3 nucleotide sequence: TGTGCCAGCAGCCGTTACAGGGTAGGCCCCTACAATGAGCAGTTCTTC.

CDR3 in DNA: TGTGCCAGCAGTTCAGGGACTCCTCCCTACGAGCAGTACTTC. It codes for CASSSGTPPYEQYF. The chain combines TRBV6-5 with TRBJ2-7; tentative D call: TRBD2 (6 bases). From germline, CDR1 is MNHEY and CDR2 SVGAGI. The CDR3 spans 14 residues. V was trimmed by 4 bases and J by 2 bases, leaving 12 bases between them.

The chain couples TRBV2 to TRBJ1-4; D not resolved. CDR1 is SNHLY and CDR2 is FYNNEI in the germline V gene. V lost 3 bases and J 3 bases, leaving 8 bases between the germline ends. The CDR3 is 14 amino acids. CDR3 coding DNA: TGTGCCAGCAGTGAGACACAAGCTAATGAAAAACTGTTTTTT. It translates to CASSETQANEKLFF.

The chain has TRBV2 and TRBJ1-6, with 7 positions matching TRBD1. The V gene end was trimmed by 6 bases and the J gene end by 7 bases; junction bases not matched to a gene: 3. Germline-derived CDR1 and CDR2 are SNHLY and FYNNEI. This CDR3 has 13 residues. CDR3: CASRGTANSPLHF. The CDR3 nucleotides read TGTGCCAGCAGGGGGACAGCAAATTCACCCCTCCACTTT. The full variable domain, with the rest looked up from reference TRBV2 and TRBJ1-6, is EPEVTQTPSHQVTQMGQEVILRCVPISNHLYFYWYRQILGQKVEFLVSFYNNEISEKSEIFDDQFSVERPDGSNFTLKIRSTKLEDSAMYFCASRGTANSPLHFGNGTRLTVT.

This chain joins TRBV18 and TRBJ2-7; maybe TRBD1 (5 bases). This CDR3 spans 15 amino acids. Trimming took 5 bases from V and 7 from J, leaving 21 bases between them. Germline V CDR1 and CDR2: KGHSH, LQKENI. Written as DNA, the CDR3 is TGTGCCAGCTCATTCCAGGGTTATGGGCTGGGGGAGCAGTACTTC. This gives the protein CASSFQGYGLGEQYF.

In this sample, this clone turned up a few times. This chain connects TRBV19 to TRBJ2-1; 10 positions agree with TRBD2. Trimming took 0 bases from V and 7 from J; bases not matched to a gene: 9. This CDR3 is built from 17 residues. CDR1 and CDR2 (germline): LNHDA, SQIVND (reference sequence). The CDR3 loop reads CASSIDDLAGVGNEQFF. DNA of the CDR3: TGTGCCAGTAGTATAGATGATCTAGCGGGAGTTGGGAATGAGCAGTTCTTC.